The T cell receptor (beta chain) described here comes from a study of PD-L1 blockade in urothelial cancer (dated by TCRdb to 2016 to 2017). Regarding the study in general: Therapy was started in the mid-2010s for all patients, and atezolizumab 1,200 mg was administered intravenously every 3 weeks. Twenty-five of 29 patients were identified as males with urothelial cancer of bladder origin, and a prior smoking history was reported by 18 of 29 patients. Blood samples were analyzed 3 weeks after the start of treatment (second dose) and 6 weeks after the start of treatment. In the same patients, whole exome sequencing and RNA sequencing of pretreatment tumors were performed in addition to TCR sequencing. The study was an exploratory multi-omic analysis of somatic, immune and clinical correlates of response to PD-L1 blockade with atezolizumab in urothelial cancer. Pretreatment tumor samples, along with matched peripheral blood serially collected before and after atezolizumab treatment, were subjected to TCR sequencing. An ECOG performance status of 0 or 1 was recorded for the patients, and 0 to 3 prior chemotherapy regimens had been received by the patients. Durable clinical benefit was achieved by nine patients but not by the remaining 20. Pretreatment blood TCR-seq was available for about 27 patients, at least one posttreatment blood collection was obtained for roughly 24 patients, and tumor TCR-seq was available for roughly 24 patients. A median of roughly 140,000 T cells and some 84,000 unique TCRs was obtained from blood samples, and a median clonality of around 0.08 was observed. Durable clinical benefit was defined as a progression-free survival longer than 6 months, and TCR features were additionally tested against progression-free survival and overall survival. Summary of the overall study and its limitations: Improved progression-free and overall survival was found to be associated with pretreatment peripheral blood TCR clonality below the median. Patients with durable benefit showed greater expansion of tumor-associated TCR clones in peripheral blood 3 weeks after starting treatment (n ≈ 21, p = 0.022). Because of the small sample size (n ≈ 29) and the many exploratory analyses performed, the results are intended to be regarded as hypothesis-generating.

About this clone: This clone's antigen is unknown. No much larger clone exists at a distance of one base, and base qualities are not known.

A cohort of 30 or so patients with locally advanced or metastatic urothelial carcinoma, treated at Memorial Sloan Kettering on a trial protocol, was included. Peripheral blood mononuclear cells were collected pretreatment and during treatment, at between 1 and 8 total time points per patient. The Qiagen DNeasy Blood extraction kit was used to purify genomic DNA from total PBMCs and from tumor samples. Collected pretreatment and during treatment, PBMCs were isolated and stored as previously described. Synthetic TCR analog templates were spiked into each PCR to estimate absolute template abundance from read counts. The immunoSEQ assay was used to amplify TCRbeta CDR3 regions from genomic DNA with bias-controlled V and J gene primers. Sequencing of rearranged TCRbeta segments was done at approximately 20X coverage. In the authors' own workflow: Sequencing errors were corrected by clustering and CDR3s were annotated against IMGT to assign V, D and J genes. Downstream analyses used only productive TCRbeta rearrangements and left out out-of-frame or stop-codon sequences. To compute clonality, Shannon entropy was normalized by the log of the number of unique productive sequences and then subtracted from one. Fisher's exact test with Benjamini-Hochberg correction, using a cutoff of adjusted p below 0.01, was how clones that differed between time points or between blood and tumor were identified. The source is immuneACCESS, and TCRdb retained only in-frame sequences with V and J called. Part of the clones is not carried over; for the studies checked, unresolved V genes explain less than half of this, and the remainder is unexplained. D and trimming come from the DNA, and the V and J calls and clone size come from that table. For this sample the table gives 35,000 to 50,000 clones, of which 81% were detected only once. The ten largest account for approximately 2.9% of the sample.

V is trimmed back by 4 bases and J by 6 bases, and the junction contains 8 bases that no gene match accounts for. CDR1 SGDLS and CDR2 YYNGEE are derived from the germline V gene. Measured from the cysteine to the phenylalanine, the CDR3 is 15 residues long. Only the CDR3 DNA stays, 45 bases, in frame from base 1. The V gene is TRBV9 and the J gene is TRBJ2-7; TRBD1 matches 12 bases in the middle. The sequencing here drew on PBMCs, taken around atezolizumab (anti-PD-L1) treatment. This TCR came from a man between 65 and 80 years old with urothelial cancer. The sequenced DNA is TGTGCCAGCAGCACCCGGGACAGGGGGCTTCGCGAGCAGTACTTC. It is translated as CASSTRDRGLREQYF.